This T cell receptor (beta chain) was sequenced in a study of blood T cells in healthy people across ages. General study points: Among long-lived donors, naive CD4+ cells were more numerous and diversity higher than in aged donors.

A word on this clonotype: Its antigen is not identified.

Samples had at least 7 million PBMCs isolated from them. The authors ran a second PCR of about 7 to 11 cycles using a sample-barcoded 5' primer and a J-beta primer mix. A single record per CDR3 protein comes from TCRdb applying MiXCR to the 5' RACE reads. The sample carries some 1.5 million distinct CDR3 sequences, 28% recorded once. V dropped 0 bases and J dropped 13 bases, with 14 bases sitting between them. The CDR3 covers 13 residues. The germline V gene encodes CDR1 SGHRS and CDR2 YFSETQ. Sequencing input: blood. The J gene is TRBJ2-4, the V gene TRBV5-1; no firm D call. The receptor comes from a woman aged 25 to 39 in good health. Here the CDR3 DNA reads TGCGCCAGCAGCTTGGTGTCGGAAGATGAGCAGTACTTC. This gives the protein CASSLVSEDEQYF.